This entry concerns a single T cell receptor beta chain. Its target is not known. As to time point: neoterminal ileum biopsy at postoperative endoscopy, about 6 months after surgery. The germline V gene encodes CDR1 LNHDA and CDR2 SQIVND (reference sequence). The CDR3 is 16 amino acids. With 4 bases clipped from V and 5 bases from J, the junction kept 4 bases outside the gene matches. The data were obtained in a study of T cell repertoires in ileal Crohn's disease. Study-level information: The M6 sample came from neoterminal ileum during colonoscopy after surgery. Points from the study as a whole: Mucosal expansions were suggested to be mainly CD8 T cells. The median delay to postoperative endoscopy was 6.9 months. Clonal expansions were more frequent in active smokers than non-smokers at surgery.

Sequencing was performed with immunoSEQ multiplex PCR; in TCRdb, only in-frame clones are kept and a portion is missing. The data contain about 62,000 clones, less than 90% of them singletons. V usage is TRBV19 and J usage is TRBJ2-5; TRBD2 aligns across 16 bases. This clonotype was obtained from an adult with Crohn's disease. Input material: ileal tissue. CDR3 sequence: CASSKGLAGGWETQYF. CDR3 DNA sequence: TGTGCCAGTAGTAAGGGACTAGCGGGAGGGTGGGAGACCCAGTACTTC.